Listed below are T cell receptor beta chains from one sample, sequenced in a study of T cell responses to AZD1222 COVID-19 vaccine. Here immunoSEQ multiplex PCR was the method, and the copy in TCRdb shows in-frame clones only, minus some. This sample carries 100,000 to 150,000 clones, roughly 93% of them seen once, and the ten largest clones take around 1%. The input for sequencing was peripheral blood, taken 28 days after the second AZD1222 dose. All receptors come from an adult who received the AZD1222 COVID-19 vaccine. Each CDR3 is given with its conserved first and last residue. D genes are given only for firm matches. Rows may omit the clone size; those that give it use once, few, many or a size class.

j_gene: TRBJ2-1
len: 14
abundance: -
d_gene: TRBD2
v_gene: TRBV11-2
CDR3nt: TGTGCCAGCAGCTCCCGGACTAGCTTCGATGAGCAGTTCTTC
CDR3aa: CASSSRTSFDEQFF

j_gene: TRBJ2-7
len: 11
abundance: -
d_gene: -
v_gene: TRBV20-1
CDR3nt: TGCAGTGTTGACGGGCCGGGCGAGCAGTACTTC
CDR3aa: CSVDGPGEQYF

j_gene: TRBJ1-2
len: 16
abundance: -
d_gene: -
v_gene: TRBV19
CDR3nt: TGTGCCAGTAGTGCTACCGGGACTGGGGTGGGCCATGGCTACACCTTC
CDR3aa: CASSATGTGVGHGYTF

j_gene: TRBJ2-2
len: 15
abundance: medium-sized
d_gene: -
v_gene: TRBV4-2
CDR3nt: TGTGCCAGCAGCCAAGATTTCGGGGACACCGGGGAGCTGTTTTTT
CDR3aa: CASSQDFGDTGELFF

j_gene: TRBJ2-3
len: 14
abundance: -
d_gene: TRBD1
v_gene: TRBV5-1
CDR3nt: TGCGCCAGCAGCATGGGACAGGATGGAGATACGCAGTATTTT
CDR3aa: CASSMGQDGDTQYF

j_gene: TRBJ2-1
len: 16
abundance: -
d_gene: -
v_gene: TRBV2
CDR3nt: TGTGCCAGCAGTGGGCAGCTAGTCTCATCTGGTAGTGAGCAGTTCTTC
CDR3aa: CASSGQLVSSGSEQFF

j_gene: TRBJ2-7
len: 18
abundance: once
d_gene: -
v_gene: TRBV9
CDR3nt: TGTGCCAGCAGCGTAGCCCCCTCACAGGGAGGGGCCCTCTACGAGCAGTACTTC
CDR3aa: CASSVAPSQGGALYEQYF

j_gene: TRBJ1-2
len: 12
abundance: -
d_gene: -
v_gene: TRBV28
CDR3nt: TGTGCCAGCAGTTTAGGTCAGAATGGCTACACCTTC
CDR3aa: CASSLGQNGYTF

j_gene: TRBJ2-7
len: 12
abundance: -
d_gene: -
v_gene: TRBV10-3
CDR3nt: TGTGCCATCAGCGAATTAGCGGCCGAGCAGTACTTC
CDR3aa: CAISELAAEQYF

j_gene: TRBJ2-3
len: 13
abundance: -
d_gene: TRBD2
v_gene: TRBV30
CDR3nt: TGTGCCTGGACTAGCGGGCCGCCTAATACGCAGTATTTT
CDR3aa: CAWTSGPPNTQYF

j_gene: TRBJ1-2
len: 16
abundance: -
d_gene: TRBD1
v_gene: TRBV18
CDR3nt: TGTGCCAGCTCACCACCGAACAGGGGAACGTACTATGGCTACACCTTC
CDR3aa: CASSPPNRGTYYGYTF

j_gene: TRBJ1-2
len: 11
abundance: -
d_gene: -
v_gene: TRBV30
CDR3nt: TGTGCCTGGAGTCCCGTCGGGGGCTACACCTTC
CDR3aa: CAWSPVGGYTF

j_gene: TRBJ1-4
len: 13
abundance: -
d_gene: -
v_gene: TRBV6-2/TRBV6-3
CDR3nt: TGTGCCAGCAGTTTCCGAAGTCGGGAAAAACTGTTTTTT
CDR3aa: CASSFRSREKLFF

j_gene: TRBJ2-3
len: 14
abundance: -
d_gene: -
v_gene: TRBV19
CDR3nt: TGTGCCAGTAGTCCCCGGACAGTAACAGATACGCAGTATTTT
CDR3aa: CASSPRTVTDTQYF

j_gene: TRBJ1-1
len: 14
abundance: -
d_gene: TRBD1
v_gene: TRBV4-1
CDR3nt: TGCGCCAGCAGCCAAGCACAGGGGTGGACTGAAGCTTTCTTT
CDR3aa: CASSQAQGWTEAFF

j_gene: TRBJ2-3
len: 16
abundance: -
d_gene: -
v_gene: TRBV7-9
CDR3nt: TGTGCCAGCAGCTTAATGGGCACTAGCCCCACAGATACGCAGTATTTT
CDR3aa: CASSLMGTSPTDTQYF

j_gene: TRBJ1-2
len: 12
abundance: -
d_gene: -
v_gene: TRBV6-5
CDR3nt: TGTGCCAGCAGCCATCGGGGGGGAGGCTACACCTTC
CDR3aa: CASSHRGGGYTF

j_gene: TRBJ2-2
len: 16
abundance: once
d_gene: TRBD1
v_gene: TRBV19
CDR3nt: TGTGCCAGTAGTAGACCTGACAGGGATAGGACCGGGGAGCTGTTTTTT
CDR3aa: CASSRPDRDRTGELFF

j_gene: TRBJ1-4
len: 12
abundance: -
d_gene: -
v_gene: TRBV5-5
CDR3nt: TGTGCCAGCAGCTTGGACGGGGGGAAACTGTTTTTT
CDR3aa: CASSLDGGKLFF

j_gene: TRBJ2-2
len: 14
abundance: -
d_gene: -
v_gene: TRBV9
CDR3nt: TGTGCCAGCAGCGTCGGGAATAGGAACGGGGAGCTGTTTTTT
CDR3aa: CASSVGNRNGELFF

j_gene: TRBJ1-3
len: 13
abundance: -
d_gene: -
v_gene: TRBV6-5
CDR3nt: TGTGCCAGCAGTTCCCTTGGTGGAAACACCATATATTTT
CDR3aa: CASSSLGGNTIYF

j_gene: TRBJ1-6
len: 14
abundance: -
d_gene: TRBD1
v_gene: TRBV7-8
CDR3nt: TGTGCCAGCAGCTCACAGGGGCCCGGGTCACCCCTCCACTTT
CDR3aa: CASSSQGPGSPLHF

j_gene: TRBJ1-2
len: 14
abundance: -
d_gene: -
v_gene: TRBV24-1
CDR3nt: TGTGCCACCAGTGAAAGGGACCGTCTGGGCGGCTACACCTTC
CDR3aa: CATSERDRLGGYTF

j_gene: TRBJ2-1
len: 16
abundance: -
d_gene: TRBD2
v_gene: TRBV5-4
CDR3nt: TGTGCCAGCAGCTACGGGACTAGCGGGGATTACAATGAGCAGTTCTTC
CDR3aa: CASSYGTSGDYNEQFF

j_gene: TRBJ2-7
len: 15
abundance: -
d_gene: -
v_gene: TRBV7-3
CDR3nt: TGTGCCAGCAGCTTAGGTGGGACGTTAGTCTACGAGCAGTACTTC
CDR3aa: CASSLGGTLVYEQYF

j_gene: TRBJ1-1
len: 13
abundance: -
d_gene: TRBD1
v_gene: TRBV29-1
CDR3nt: TGCAGCGTAGACAGGGTCCTGAACACTGAAGCTTTCTTT
CDR3aa: CSVDRVLNTEAFF

j_gene: TRBJ2-1
len: 14
abundance: -
d_gene: -
v_gene: TRBV29-1
CDR3nt: TGCAGCGTTACCCCCGCGGGATCCTACAATGAGCAGTTCTTC
CDR3aa: CSVTPAGSYNEQFF

j_gene: TRBJ1-2
len: 14
abundance: -
d_gene: -
v_gene: TRBV5-1
CDR3nt: TGCGCCAGCAGCTTGGCGGGGCAGGACTATGGCTACACCTTC
CDR3aa: CASSLAGQDYGYTF

j_gene: TRBJ2-7
len: 17
abundance: -
d_gene: TRBD1
v_gene: TRBV27
CDR3nt: TGTGCCAGCAGTCGACCCTACCCCGGGACAGCATCCTACGAGCAGTACTTC
CDR3aa: CASSRPYPGTASYEQYF

j_gene: TRBJ2-1
len: 13
abundance: -
d_gene: -
v_gene: TRBV11-2
CDR3nt: TGTGCCAGCAGCGAGAACAGGGACAATGAGCAGTTCTTC
CDR3aa: CASSENRDNEQFF

j_gene: TRBJ1-4
len: 12
abundance: -
d_gene: -
v_gene: TRBV3-1/TRBV3-2
CDR3nt: TGTGCCAGCAGCATGGGGTTTGAAAAACTGTTTTTT
CDR3aa: CASSMGFEKLFF

j_gene: TRBJ2-7
len: 13
abundance: once
d_gene: -
v_gene: TRBV12-3/TRBV12-4
CDR3nt: TGTGCCAGCAAATCGGGACACGGCTACGAGCAGTACTTC
CDR3aa: CASKSGHGYEQYF

j_gene: TRBJ1-6
len: 13
abundance: -
d_gene: -
v_gene: TRBV28
CDR3nt: TGTGCCAGCACCCTCTCGGGGAATTCACCCCTCCACTTT
CDR3aa: CASTLSGNSPLHF

j_gene: TRBJ2-7
len: 15
abundance: -
d_gene: TRBD1
v_gene: TRBV30
CDR3nt: TGTGCCTGGAGCCATCCGGGACAGGGGGCAGGGGAGCAGTACTTC
CDR3aa: CAWSHPGQGAGEQYF

j_gene: TRBJ2-7
len: 14
abundance: -
d_gene: TRBD2
v_gene: TRBV5-4
CDR3nt: TGTGCCAGCAGCTTGTGGATCGGGGGGGGCGAGCAGTACTTC
CDR3aa: CASSLWIGGGEQYF

j_gene: TRBJ2-7
len: 13
abundance: -
d_gene: -
v_gene: TRBV12-5
CDR3nt: TGTGCTAGTGGTATTGGGGTTGGTTACGAGCAGTACTTC
CDR3aa: CASGIGVGYEQYF

j_gene: TRBJ2-5
len: 14
abundance: -
d_gene: TRBD2
v_gene: TRBV11-3
CDR3nt: TGTGCCAGCAGCTCCTTTGGGGGGGAAGAGACCCAGTACTTC
CDR3aa: CASSSFGGEETQYF

j_gene: TRBJ1-4
len: 15
abundance: -
d_gene: -
v_gene: TRBV3-1/TRBV3-2
CDR3nt: TGTGCCAGCAGCCAAGATCGAGGACACTATGAAAAACTGTTTTTT
CDR3aa: CASSQDRGHYEKLFF

j_gene: TRBJ2-7
len: 11
abundance: -
d_gene: -
v_gene: TRBV11-1
CDR3nt: TGTGCCAGCAGCCTTTACCGCGAGCAGTACTTC
CDR3aa: CASSLYREQYF

j_gene: TRBJ1-5
len: 12
abundance: once
d_gene: -
v_gene: TRBV6-5
CDR3nt: TGTGCCAGCAGTTATTCCGATGAGCCCCAGCATTTT
CDR3aa: CASSYSDEPQHF

j_gene: TRBJ2-1
len: 16
abundance: -
d_gene: TRBD2
v_gene: TRBV4-1
CDR3nt: TGCGCCAGCAGCCAAGATCGATCTAGCGGGAGCAATGAGCAGTTCTTC
CDR3aa: CASSQDRSSGSNEQFF

j_gene: TRBJ2-3
len: 16
abundance: once
d_gene: TRBD2
v_gene: TRBV7-8
CDR3nt: TGTGCCAGCAGCTTAGCAGCCCTAGCGGGAGTCGATACGCAGTATTTT
CDR3aa: CASSLAALAGVDTQYF

j_gene: TRBJ1-5
len: 12
abundance: -
d_gene: -
v_gene: TRBV29-1
CDR3nt: TGCAGCGTTGGAAACACCGATCAGCCCCAGCATTTT
CDR3aa: CSVGNTDQPQHF

j_gene: TRBJ2-2
len: 14
abundance: few
d_gene: TRBD1
v_gene: TRBV7-3
CDR3nt: TGTGCCAGCAAACAGGGGGCGGGCACCGGGGAGCTGTTTTTT
CDR3aa: CASKQGAGTGELFF

j_gene: TRBJ1-1
len: 16
abundance: -
d_gene: -
v_gene: TRBV27
CDR3nt: TGTGCCAGCAGCCCCTTGGACATCAGGAAGAACACTGAAGCTTTCTTT
CDR3aa: CASSPLDIRKNTEAFF

j_gene: TRBJ1-1
len: 13
abundance: -
d_gene: -
v_gene: TRBV5-4
CDR3nt: TGTGCCAGCAGCTTGCGTCTGGACACTGAAGCTTTCTTT
CDR3aa: CASSLRLDTEAFF

j_gene: TRBJ1-2
len: 13
abundance: -
d_gene: -
v_gene: TRBV7-3
CDR3nt: TGTGCCAGCAGCTCATCAGGGGAAGAAGGCTACACCTTC
CDR3aa: CASSSSGEEGYTF

j_gene: TRBJ2-7
len: 13
abundance: -
d_gene: TRBD1
v_gene: TRBV18
CDR3nt: TGTGCCAGCTCAGGGGACAGGTCCTACGAGCAGTACTTC
CDR3aa: CASSGDRSYEQYF

j_gene: TRBJ2-5
len: 13
abundance: -
d_gene: -
v_gene: TRBV9
CDR3nt: TGTGCCAGCAGCTCACCGAATCAAGAGACCCAGTACTTC
CDR3aa: CASSSPNQETQYF

j_gene: TRBJ2-3
len: 19
abundance: -
d_gene: TRBD2
v_gene: TRBV27
CDR3nt: TGTGCCAGCAGTTTTGTGTGGACTAGCGGGAGGGCCGTTACAGATACGCAGTATTTT
CDR3aa: CASSFVWTSGRAVTDTQYF

j_gene: TRBJ2-2
len: 16
abundance: -
d_gene: TRBD2
v_gene: TRBV7-9
CDR3nt: TGTGCCAGCAGCTTTAGTGAGGCGGGAGTTTCGGGGGAGCTGTTTTTT
CDR3aa: CASSFSEAGVSGELFF

j_gene: TRBJ1-2
len: 12
abundance: -
d_gene: TRBD1
v_gene: TRBV30
CDR3nt: TGTGCCTGGAGTCCCGGGACAGCCGGCTACACCTTC
CDR3aa: CAWSPGTAGYTF

j_gene: TRBJ1-1
len: 14
abundance: -
d_gene: TRBD1
v_gene: TRBV4-2
CDR3nt: TGTGCCAGCAGCCAAGCCAGGGGGAGGACTGAAGCTTTCTTT
CDR3aa: CASSQARGRTEAFF

j_gene: TRBJ1-1
len: 15
abundance: once
d_gene: -
v_gene: TRBV9
CDR3nt: TGTGCCAGCAGCGTAGATGGGCAGGGCGCCACTGAAGCTTTCTTT
CDR3aa: CASSVDGQGATEAFF

j_gene: TRBJ2-3
len: 15
abundance: -
d_gene: -
v_gene: TRBV5-8
CDR3nt: TGTGCCAGCAGCGGCGAGGGAGTCCCCACAGATACGCAGTATTTT
CDR3aa: CASSGEGVPTDTQYF

j_gene: TRBJ2-3
len: 14
abundance: once
d_gene: -
v_gene: TRBV24-1
CDR3nt: TGTGCCACCAGTGATAAGGGACTTACAGATACGCAGTATTTT
CDR3aa: CATSDKGLTDTQYF

j_gene: TRBJ1-2
len: 13
abundance: -
d_gene: -
v_gene: TRBV9
CDR3nt: TGTGCCAGCAGCGTAGACAAGAACTATGGCTACACCTTC
CDR3aa: CASSVDKNYGYTF

j_gene: TRBJ1-1
len: 14
abundance: -
d_gene: -
v_gene: TRBV29-1
CDR3nt: TGCAGCGTTGAAAGCAGGGCGAGGAACACTGAAGCTTTCTTT
CDR3aa: CSVESRARNTEAFF

j_gene: TRBJ1-1
len: 13
abundance: -
d_gene: -
v_gene: TRBV28
CDR3nt: TGTGCCAGCAGTTTCCCCTTGACAAGCGAAGCTTTCTTT
CDR3aa: CASSFPLTSEAFF